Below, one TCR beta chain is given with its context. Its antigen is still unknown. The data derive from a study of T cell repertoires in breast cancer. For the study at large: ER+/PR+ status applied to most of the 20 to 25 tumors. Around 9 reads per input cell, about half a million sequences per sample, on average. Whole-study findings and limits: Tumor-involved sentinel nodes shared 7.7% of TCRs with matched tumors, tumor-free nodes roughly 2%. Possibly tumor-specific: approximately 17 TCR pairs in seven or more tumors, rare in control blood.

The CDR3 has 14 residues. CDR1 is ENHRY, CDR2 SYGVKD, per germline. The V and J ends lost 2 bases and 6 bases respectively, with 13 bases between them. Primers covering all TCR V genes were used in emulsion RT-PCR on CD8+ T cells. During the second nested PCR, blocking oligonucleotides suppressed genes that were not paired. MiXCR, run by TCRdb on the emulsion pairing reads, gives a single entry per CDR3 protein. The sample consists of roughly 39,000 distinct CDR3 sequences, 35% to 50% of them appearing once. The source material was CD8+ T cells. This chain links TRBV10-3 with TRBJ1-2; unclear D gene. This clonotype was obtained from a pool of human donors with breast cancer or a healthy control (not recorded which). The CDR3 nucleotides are TGTGCCATCAGTGAGCAGACGGGGTTGGATGGCTACACCTTC. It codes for CAISEQTGLDGYTF.